This TCR beta chain was sequenced during a study of T cell changes during pregnancy in multiple sclerosis. Germline V gene lookup returns CDR1 SGHNT and CDR2 YYREEE (reference sequence). This CDR3 contains 14 residues. Trimming pared 4 bases from V and 2 bases from J, leaving 10 bases between. Here immunoSEQ multiplex PCR was the method, and the copy in TCRdb shows in-frame clones only, minus some. The table lists some 80,000 clones, less than 95% of them singletons, with 2.5% in the top ten. This rearrangement joins TRBV5-4 to TRBJ2-1; D unclear. The TCR comes from a female donor with multiple sclerosis, enrolled in a pregnancy study. This specimen consisted of peripheral blood, obtained in the third trimester of pregnancy. The CDR3 nucleotides are TGTGCCAGCAGCATCTCCGCAGCCTACAATGAGCAGTTCTTC. It is translated as CASSISAAYNEQFF.